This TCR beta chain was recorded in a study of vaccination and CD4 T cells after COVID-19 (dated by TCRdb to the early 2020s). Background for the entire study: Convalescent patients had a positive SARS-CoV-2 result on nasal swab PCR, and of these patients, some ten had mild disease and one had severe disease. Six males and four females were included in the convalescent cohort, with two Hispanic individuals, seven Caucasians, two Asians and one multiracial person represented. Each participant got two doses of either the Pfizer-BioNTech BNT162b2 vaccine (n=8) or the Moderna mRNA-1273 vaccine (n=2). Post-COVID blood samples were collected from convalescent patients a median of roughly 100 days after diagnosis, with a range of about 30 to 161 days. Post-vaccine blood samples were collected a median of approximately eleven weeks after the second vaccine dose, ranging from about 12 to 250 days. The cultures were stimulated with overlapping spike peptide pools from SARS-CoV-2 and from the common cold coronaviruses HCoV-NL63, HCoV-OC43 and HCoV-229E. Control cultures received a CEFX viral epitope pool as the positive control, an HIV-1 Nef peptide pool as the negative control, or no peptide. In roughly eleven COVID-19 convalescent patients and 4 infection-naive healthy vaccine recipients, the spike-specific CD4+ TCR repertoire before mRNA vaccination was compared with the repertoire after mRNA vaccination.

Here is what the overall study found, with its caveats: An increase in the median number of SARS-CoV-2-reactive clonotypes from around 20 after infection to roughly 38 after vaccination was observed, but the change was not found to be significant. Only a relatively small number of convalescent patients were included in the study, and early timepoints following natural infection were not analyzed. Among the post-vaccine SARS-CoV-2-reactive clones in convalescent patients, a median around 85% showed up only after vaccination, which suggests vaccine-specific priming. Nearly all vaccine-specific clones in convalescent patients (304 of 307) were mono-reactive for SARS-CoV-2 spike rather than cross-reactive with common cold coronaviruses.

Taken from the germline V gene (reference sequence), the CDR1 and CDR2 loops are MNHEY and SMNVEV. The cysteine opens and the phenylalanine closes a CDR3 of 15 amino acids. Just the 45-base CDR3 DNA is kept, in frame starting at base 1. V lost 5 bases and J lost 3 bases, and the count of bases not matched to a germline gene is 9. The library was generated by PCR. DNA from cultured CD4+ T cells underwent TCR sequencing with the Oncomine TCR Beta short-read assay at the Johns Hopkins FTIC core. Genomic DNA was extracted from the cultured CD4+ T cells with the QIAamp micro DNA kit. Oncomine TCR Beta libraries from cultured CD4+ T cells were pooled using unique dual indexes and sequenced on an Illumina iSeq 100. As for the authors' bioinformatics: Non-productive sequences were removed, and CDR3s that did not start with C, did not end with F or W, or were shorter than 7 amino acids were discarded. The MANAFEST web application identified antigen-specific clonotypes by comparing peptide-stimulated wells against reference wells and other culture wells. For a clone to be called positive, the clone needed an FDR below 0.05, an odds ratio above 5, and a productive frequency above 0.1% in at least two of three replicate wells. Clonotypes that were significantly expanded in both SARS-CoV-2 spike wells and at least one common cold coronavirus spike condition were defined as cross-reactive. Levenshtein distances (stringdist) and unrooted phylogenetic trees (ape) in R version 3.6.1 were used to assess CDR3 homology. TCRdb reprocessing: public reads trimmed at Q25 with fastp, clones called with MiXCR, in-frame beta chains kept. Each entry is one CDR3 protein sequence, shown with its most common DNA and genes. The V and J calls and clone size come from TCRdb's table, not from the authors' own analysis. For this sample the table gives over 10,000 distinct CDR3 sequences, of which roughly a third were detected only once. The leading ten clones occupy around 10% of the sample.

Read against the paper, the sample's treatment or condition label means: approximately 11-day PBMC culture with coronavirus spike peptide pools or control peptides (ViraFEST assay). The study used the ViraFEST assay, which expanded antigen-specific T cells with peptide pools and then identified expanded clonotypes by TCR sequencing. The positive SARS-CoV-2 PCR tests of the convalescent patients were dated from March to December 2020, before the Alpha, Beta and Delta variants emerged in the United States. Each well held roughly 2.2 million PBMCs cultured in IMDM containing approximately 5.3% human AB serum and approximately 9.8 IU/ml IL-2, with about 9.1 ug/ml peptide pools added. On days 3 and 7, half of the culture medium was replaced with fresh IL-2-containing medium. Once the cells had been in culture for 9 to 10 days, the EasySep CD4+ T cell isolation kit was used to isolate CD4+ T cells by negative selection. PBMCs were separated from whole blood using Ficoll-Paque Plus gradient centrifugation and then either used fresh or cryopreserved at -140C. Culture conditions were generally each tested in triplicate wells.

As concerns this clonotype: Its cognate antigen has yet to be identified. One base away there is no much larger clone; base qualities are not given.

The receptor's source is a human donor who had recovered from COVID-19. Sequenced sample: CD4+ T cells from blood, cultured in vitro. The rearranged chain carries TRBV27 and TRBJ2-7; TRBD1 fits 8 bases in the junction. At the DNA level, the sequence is TGTGCCAGCAGTCGGAACACAGGGGGAATCTACGAGCAGTACTTC. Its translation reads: CASSRNTGGIYEQYF.